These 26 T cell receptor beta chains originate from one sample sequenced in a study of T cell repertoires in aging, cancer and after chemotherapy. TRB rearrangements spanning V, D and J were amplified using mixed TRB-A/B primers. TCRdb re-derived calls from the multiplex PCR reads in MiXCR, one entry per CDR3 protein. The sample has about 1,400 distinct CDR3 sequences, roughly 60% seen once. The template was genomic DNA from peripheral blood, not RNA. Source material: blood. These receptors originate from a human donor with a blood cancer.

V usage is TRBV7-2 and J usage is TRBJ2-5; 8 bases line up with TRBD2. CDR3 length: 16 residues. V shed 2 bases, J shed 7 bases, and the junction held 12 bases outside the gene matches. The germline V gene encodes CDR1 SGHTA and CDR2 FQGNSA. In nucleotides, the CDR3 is TGTGCCAGCAGCTTAATGGGACTAGGTGCCCGGGGGACCCAGTACTTC. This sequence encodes CASSLMGLGARGTQYF. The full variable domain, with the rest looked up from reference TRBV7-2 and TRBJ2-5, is GAGVSQSPSNKVTEKGKDVELRCDPISGHTALYWYRQSLGQGLEFLIYFQGNSAPDKSGLPSDRFSAERTGGSVSTLTIQRTQQEDSAVYLCASSLMGLGARGTQYFGPGTRLLVL.

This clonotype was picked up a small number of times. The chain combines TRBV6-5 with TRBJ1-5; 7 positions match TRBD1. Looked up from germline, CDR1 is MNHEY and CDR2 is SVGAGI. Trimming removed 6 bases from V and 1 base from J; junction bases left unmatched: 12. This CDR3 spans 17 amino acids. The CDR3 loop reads CASRRQGGGSSNQPQHF. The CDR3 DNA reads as TGTGCCAGCAGGAGACAGGGTGGCGGATCGAGCAATCAGCCCCAGCATTTT.

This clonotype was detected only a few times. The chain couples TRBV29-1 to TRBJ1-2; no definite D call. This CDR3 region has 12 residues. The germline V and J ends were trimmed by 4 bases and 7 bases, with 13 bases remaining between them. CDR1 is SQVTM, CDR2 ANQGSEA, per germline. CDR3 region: CSVAPPGGGYTF. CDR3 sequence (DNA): TGCAGCGTTGCCCCCCCGGGCGGTGGCTACACCTTC.

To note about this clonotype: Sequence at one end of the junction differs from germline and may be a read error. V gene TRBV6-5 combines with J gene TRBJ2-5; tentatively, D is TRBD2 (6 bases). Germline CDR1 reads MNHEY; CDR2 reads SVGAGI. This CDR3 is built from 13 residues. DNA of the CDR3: TGTGCCAGCATCGCGGGGAATGGAGAGACCAAGTACTTC. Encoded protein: CASIAGNGETKYF.

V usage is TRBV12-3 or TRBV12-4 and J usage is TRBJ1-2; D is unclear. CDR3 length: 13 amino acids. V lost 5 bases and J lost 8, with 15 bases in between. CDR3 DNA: TGTGCCAGCAGTCCCGGCTTTCAACGGGGCTACACCTTC. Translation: CASSPGFQRGYTF.

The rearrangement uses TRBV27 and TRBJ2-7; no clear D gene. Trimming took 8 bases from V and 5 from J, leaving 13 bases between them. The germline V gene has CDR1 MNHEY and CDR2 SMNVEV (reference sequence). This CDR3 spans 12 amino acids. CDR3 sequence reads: CASGVIGNEQYF. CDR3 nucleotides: TGTGCCAGCGGGGTAATAGGAAACGAGCAGTACTTC.

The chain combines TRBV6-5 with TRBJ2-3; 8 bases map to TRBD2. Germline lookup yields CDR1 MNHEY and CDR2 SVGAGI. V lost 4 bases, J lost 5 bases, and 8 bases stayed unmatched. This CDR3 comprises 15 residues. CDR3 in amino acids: CASSSASGGRDTQYF. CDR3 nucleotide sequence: TGTGCCAGCAGTTCCGCAAGCGGGGGACGAGATACGCAGTATTTT.

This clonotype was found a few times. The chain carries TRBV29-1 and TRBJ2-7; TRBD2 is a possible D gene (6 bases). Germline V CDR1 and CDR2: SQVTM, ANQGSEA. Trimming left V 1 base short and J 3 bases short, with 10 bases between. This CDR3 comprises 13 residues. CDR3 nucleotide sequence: TGCAGCGTTGAAGCGACCGGGGGCTACGAGCAGTACTTC. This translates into CSVEATGGYEQYF.

The CDR3 bases are TGTGCCAGTAGGGGACAGGGAAAGGGGGCCAACGTCCTGACTTTC. It translates to CASRGQGKGANVLTF. V is TRBV19 and J is TRBJ2-6, with 9 bases matching TRBD1. The CDR3 covers 15 residues. Germline V gives CDR1 LNHDA, CDR2 SQIVND (reference sequence). V gave up 6 bases and J gave up 4 bases; unmatched junction bases: 4. The full variable domain, in which reference TRBV19 and TRBJ2-6 provide the parts outside the CDR3, is DGGITQSPKYLFRKEGQNVTLSCEQNLNHDAMYWYRQDPGQGLRLIYYSQIVNDFQKGDIAEGYSVSREKKESFPLTVTSAQKNPTAFYLCASRGQGKGANVLTFGAGSRLTVL.

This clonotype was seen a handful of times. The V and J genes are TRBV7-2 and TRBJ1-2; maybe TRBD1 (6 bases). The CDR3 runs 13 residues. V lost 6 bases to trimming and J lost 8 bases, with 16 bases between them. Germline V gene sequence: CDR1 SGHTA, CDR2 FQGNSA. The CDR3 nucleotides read TGTGCCAGCAGTTCACAGGGCCCGGGCGGCTACACCTTC. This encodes CASSSQGPGGYTF.

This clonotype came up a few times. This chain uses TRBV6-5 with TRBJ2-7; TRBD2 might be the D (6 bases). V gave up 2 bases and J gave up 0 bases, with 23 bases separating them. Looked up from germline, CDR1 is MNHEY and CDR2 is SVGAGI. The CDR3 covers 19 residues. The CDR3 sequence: CASSYPPDLRRGSSYEQYF. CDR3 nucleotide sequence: TGTGCCAGCAGTTACCCCCCCGACTTGCGGCGGGGAAGCTCCTACGAGCAGTACTTC.

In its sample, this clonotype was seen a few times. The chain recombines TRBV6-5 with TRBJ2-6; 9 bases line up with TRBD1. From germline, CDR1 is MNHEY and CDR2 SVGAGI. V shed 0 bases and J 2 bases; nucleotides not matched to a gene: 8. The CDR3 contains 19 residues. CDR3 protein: CASSYSHQQGAAGANVLTF. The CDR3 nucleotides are TGTGCCAGCAGTTACTCCCATCAACAGGGGGCGGCTGGGGCCAACGTCCTGACTTTC.

CDR3 loop: CASSYSRYSGYPETQYF. For the CDR3, the DNA is TGTGCCAGCAGTTACTCGCGTTATAGCGGGTACCCTGAGACCCAGTACTTC. This chain joins TRBV6-5 and TRBJ2-5; 7 bases line up with TRBD2. V lost 0 bases and J lost 5; bases outside the gene matches: 12. The CDR3 runs to 17 residues. The V gene's germline CDR1 is MNHEY and CDR2 SVGAGI.

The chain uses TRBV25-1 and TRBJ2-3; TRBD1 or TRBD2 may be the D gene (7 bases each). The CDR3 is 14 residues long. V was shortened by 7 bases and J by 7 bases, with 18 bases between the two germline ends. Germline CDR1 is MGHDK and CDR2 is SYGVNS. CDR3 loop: CASTRDSGAYTQYF. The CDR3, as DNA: TGTGCCAGCACCCGGGACAGCGGGGCATATACGCAGTATTTT.

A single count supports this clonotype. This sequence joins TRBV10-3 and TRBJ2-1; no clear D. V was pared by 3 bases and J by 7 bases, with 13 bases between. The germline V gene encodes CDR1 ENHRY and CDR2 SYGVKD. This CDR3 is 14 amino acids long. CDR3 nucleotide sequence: TGTGCCATCAGTGATGAGGTAGGAAAGAATGAGCAGTTCTTC. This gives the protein CAISDEVGKNEQFF.

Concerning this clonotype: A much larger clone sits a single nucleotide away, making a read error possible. CDR3 sequence (DNA): TGCAGCGTTGTACATGGGAGCTACAATGAGCAGTTCTTC. Its protein is CSVVHGSYNEQFF. The rearrangement joins TRBV29-1 to TRBJ2-1; perhaps TRBD2 as D (5 bases). V lost 4 bases and J lost 3, with 10 bases in between. CDR1 and CDR2 (germline): SQVTM, ANQGSEA. This CDR3 has 13 residues.

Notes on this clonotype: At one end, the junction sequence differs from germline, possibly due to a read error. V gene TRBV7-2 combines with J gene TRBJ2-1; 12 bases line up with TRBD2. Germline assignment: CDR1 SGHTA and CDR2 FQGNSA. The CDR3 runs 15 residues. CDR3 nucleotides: TGTGCCAGCAGCCTAGCGGGGGGGCCCTACAATGAGCAGTTCTTC. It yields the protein CASSLAGGPYNEQFF.

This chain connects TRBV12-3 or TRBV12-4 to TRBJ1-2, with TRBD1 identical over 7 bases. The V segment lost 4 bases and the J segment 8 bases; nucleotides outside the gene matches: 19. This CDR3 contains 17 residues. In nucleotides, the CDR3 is TGTGCCAGCAGTTCTCCTAACGACAGGGCCCTTGCGATCGGCTACACCTTC. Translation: CASSSPNDRALAIGYTF.

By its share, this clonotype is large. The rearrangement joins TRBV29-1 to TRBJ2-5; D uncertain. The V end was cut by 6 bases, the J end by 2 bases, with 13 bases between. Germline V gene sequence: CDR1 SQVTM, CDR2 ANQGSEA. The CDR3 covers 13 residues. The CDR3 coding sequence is TGCAGCGTGGAGTCCGGACCACAAGAGACCCAGTACTTC. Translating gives CSVESGPQETQYF.

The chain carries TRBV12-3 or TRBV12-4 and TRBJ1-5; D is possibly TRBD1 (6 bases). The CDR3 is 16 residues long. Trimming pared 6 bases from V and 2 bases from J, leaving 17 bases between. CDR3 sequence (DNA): TGTGCCAGCAGACAGGGTGAGGGTTTGGGCAATCAGCCCCAGCATTTT. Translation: CASRQGEGLGNQPQHF.

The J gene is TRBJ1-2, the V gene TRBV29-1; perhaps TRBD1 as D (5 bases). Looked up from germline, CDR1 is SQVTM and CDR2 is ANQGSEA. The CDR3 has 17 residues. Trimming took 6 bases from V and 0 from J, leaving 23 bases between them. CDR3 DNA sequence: TGCAGCGTCCACCGCCCCGGCAGGGATAAAGCTAACTATGGCTACACCTTC. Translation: CSVHRPGRDKANYGYTF.

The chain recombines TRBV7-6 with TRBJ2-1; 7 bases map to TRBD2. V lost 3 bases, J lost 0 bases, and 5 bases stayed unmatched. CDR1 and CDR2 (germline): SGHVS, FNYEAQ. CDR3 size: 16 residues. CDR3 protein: CASSFRDYGSYNEQFF. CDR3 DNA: TGTGCCAGCAGCTTCCGGGACTATGGCTCCTACAATGAGCAGTTCTTC.

The CDR3 loop reads CATSRDSGSYEQYF. For the CDR3, the DNA is TGTGCCACCAGCAGAGATAGCGGGAGCTACGAGCAGTACTTC. This chain joins TRBV15 and TRBJ2-7; 9 positions match TRBD2. Per germline, CDR1 LNHNV and CDR2 YYDKDF (reference sequence). J gave up 3 bases and V 0 bases, and 0 bases lay outside the gene matches. CDR3 length: 14 amino acids.

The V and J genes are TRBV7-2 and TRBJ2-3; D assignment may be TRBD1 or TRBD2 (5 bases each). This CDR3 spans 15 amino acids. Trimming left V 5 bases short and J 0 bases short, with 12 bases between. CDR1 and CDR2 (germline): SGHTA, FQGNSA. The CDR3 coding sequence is TGTGCCAGCAGCCGAGGGGTATCTAGCACAGATACGCAGTATTTT. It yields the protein CASSRGVSSTDTQYF.

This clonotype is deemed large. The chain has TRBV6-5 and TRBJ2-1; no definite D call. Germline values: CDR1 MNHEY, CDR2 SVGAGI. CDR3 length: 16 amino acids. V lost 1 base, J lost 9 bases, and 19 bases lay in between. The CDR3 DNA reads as TGTGCCAGCAGTTACTACTCCCCTCGGAAAAGGAGTGAGCAGTTCTTC. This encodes CASSYYSPRKRSEQFF.

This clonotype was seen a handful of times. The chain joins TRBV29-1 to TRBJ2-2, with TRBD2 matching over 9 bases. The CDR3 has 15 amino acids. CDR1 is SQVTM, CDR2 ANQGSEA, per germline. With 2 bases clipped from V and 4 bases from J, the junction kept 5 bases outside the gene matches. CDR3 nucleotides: TGCAGCGTTGAATTTGCGGGAGGGCGCACCGGGGAGCTGTTTTTT. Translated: CSVEFAGGRTGELFF.